The source of this TCR beta chain is a study of T cells in tuberculosis (dated by TCRdb to about 2018). Describing the broader study: In the study, CD1B tetramers and high-throughput TCR immunosequencing were combined to characterize T cells specific for the mycobacterial lipid antigen glucose monomycolate (GMM). A South African clinical cohort compared IGRA-negative adolescents, IGRA-positive adolescents with latent tuberculosis and adults with active tuberculosis, ten per group. What the authors observed across the whole study: An accuracy of just under 90% (AUROC around 0.9) was reached by a classifier using the diverse GMM-specific repertoire, compared with under 75% accuracy when GEM motif frequencies were used. Compared with IGRA-negative controls, TCR-alpha repertoires from active tuberculosis had smaller mean NN-distances to GMM-specific TCRs, which suggests clonal expansion of these TCRs. The smaller NN-distances in active tuberculosis patients were driven in part by shorter CDR3-alpha lengths, while the difference seen for TCR-beta was not statistically significant. Clinical samples were chosen by availability of cryopreserved specimens, and active tuberculosis cases were adults while controls were adolescents.

At study entry, adolescents were screened for latent tuberculosis infection using a tuberculin skin test and the QuantiFERON-TB GOLD In-Tube IGRA. Unsorted cryopreserved PBMC were immunosequenced, covering on average around 94,000 T cells per clinical donor. Eleven high schools in the Worcester region of the Western Cape, South Africa, served as enrollment sites for adolescents aged 12 to 18 years. Approximately ten M. tuberculosis-infected adolescents and around 10 uninfected adolescents, matched for age and sex, were selected. PBMC from adolescents were isolated by density centrifugation from freshly drawn heparinized blood and were then cryopreserved. Remarks on this clone: Its recognized antigen is unknown. Qualities for individual bases were not recorded, and no much larger clone is one base off.

Based on the germline V gene, the CDR1 and CDR2 sequences are KGHSH and LQKENI. Here V drops 5 bases and J drops 3 bases, and the junction holds 4 bases not matched to any gene. From the cysteine through the phenylalanine, the CDR3 covers 14 amino acids. Only the CDR3 region is kept as DNA, spanning 42 bases read in frame from base 1. TCR libraries were generated with the immunoSEQ multiplex PCR assay, using TCR-beta and/or TCR-alpha/delta assays for each sample. The amplified TCR libraries were sequenced using the Illumina high-throughput platform. As for how the authors treated the data: Clustering and dimensionality reduction relied on pairwise TCRdist distances among GMM-specific receptors from T cells that were either sorted ex vivo or expanded in vitro. Each clinical repertoire received a mean NN-distance score, defined as the average TCRdist to the nearest 10% of tetramer-positive reference sequences. To compute GEM TCR motif frequency, the fraction of unique TCRs matching known GEM sequences by V/J usage and CDR3 length was calculated. Linear discriminant analysis with leave-one-out cross-validation, implemented in scikit-learn, was used to classify active tuberculosis. Entries here come from immuneACCESS through TCRdb and include only in-frame sequences with V and J called. Some clones fail to appear in such tables; in the studies checked, an unresolved V gene covers under half of the shortfall, and the cause of the remainder is unknown. V, J and clone size were drawn from that table, and D and trimming were deduced from the DNA. The sample contains tens of thousands of clones, 95% to 97% of them found a single time. Approximately 6.2% of the sample is held by the ten biggest clonotypes.

The sequencing sample was made of PBMCs. This TCR was sampled from a donor between 5 and 29 years old with latent tuberculosis or without tuberculosis infection. The sequence joins TRBV18 to TRBJ2-1; 7 middle bases align to TRBD2. The DNA reads as follows: TGTGCCAGCTCAGAGTCTAGCGGCTACAATGAGCAGTTCTTC. It translates as CASSESSGYNEQFF.